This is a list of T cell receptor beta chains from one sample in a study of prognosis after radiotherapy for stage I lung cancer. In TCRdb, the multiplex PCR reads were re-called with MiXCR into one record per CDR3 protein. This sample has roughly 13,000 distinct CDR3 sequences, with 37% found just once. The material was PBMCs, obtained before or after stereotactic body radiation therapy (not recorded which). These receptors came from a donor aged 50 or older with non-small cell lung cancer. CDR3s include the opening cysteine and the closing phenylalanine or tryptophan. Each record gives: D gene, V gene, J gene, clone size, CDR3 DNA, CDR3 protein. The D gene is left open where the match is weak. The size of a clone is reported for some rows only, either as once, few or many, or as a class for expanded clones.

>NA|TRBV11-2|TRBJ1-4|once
TGTGCCAGCAGCCATAGGACCGCCGCAACTAAAGAAAAACTGTCTTTT
CASSHRTAATKEKLSF
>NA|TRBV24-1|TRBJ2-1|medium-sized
TGTGCCACCAGTGACCATGATAATGAGCAGTTCTTC
CATSDHDNEQFF
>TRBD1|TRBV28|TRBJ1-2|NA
TGTGCCAGCACCCTCACAGGGGGCAAATATGGCTACGCCTTC
CASTLTGGKYGYAF
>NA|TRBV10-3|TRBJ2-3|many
TGTGCCATCAGTGAGCCCCGGTTGTCAGATACGCAGTATTTT
CAISEPRLSDTQYF
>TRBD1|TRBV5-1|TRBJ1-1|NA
TGCGCCAGCAGCACTGTGGGACAGGGAAATGCTTATGCTTTCTTT
CASSTVGQGNAYAFF
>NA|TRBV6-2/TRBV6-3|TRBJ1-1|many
TGTGCCAGCAGTTACCAATCGATATATAGGGGAACTGAAGCTTTCTTT
CASSYQSIYRGTEAFF
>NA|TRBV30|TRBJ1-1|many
TGTGCCTGGAGTAGACTCCGGGAAGCTTTCTTT
CAWSRLREAFF
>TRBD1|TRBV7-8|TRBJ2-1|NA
TGTGCCAGCAGATTAGTTCTGCCCCGGACAGGGGGCAGCTACTACAATGAGCAGTTCTTC
CASRLVLPRTGGSYYNEQFF
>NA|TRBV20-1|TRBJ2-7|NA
TGCAGTGCCCCGACGGGTGGGCAGTCGACCTACGAGCAGTACTTC
CSAPTGGQSTYEQYF
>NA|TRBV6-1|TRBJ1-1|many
TGTGCCAGCATGGGGGGCCCCATGAACACTGAAGCTTTCTTT
CASMGGPMNTEAFF
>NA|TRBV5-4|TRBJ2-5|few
TGTGCCAGCAGCCCCCGGACCGTACAAGAGACCCAGTACTTC
CASSPRTVQETQYF
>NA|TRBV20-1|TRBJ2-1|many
TGCAGTCCCCGCCAGCCACTATCCAATGAGCAGTTCTTC
CSPRQPLSNEQFF
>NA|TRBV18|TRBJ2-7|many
TGTGCCAGCTCATCAAACTTCGCCTACGAGCAGTACTTC
CASSSNFAYEQYF
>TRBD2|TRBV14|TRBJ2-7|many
TGTGCCAGCAGCCAAGATCTCCTAGCGGGAGACGAGCGGTACTTC
CASSQDLLAGDERYF
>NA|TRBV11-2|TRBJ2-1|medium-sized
TGTGCCAGCAGCCGCATACCAGGGGGGGCATCCTACAATGAGCAGTTCTTC
CASSRIPGGASYNEQFF
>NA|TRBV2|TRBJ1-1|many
TGTGCCAGCAGTCAGACAGGAATGTTCACTGAAGCTTTCTTT
CASSQTGMFTEAFF
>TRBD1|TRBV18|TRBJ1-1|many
TGTGCCAGCCTCGGACAGGCGGGCACTGAAGCTTTCTTT
CASLGQAGTEAFF
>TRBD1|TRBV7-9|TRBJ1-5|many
TGTGCCAGCAGCCCGACAGGGGGTGGGGATCAGCCCCAGCATTTT
CASSPTGGGDQPQHF
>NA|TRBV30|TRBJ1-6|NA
TGTGCCTGGAGTTTAAGTTCACCCCTCCACTTT
CAWSLSSPLHF
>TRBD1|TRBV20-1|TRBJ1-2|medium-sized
TGCAGTGCCACGCTTCCGGGACAGGCTTATGGCTACACCTTC
CSATLPGQAYGYTF
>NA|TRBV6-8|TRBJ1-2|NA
TGTGCCAGCAGTCCCGATGGGGGGCGGCGTGGCTACACCTTC
CASSPDGGRRGYTF
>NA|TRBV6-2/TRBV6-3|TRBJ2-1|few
TGTGCCAGCAGTGCCCAGCTACGCAATGAGCAGTTCTTC
CASSAQLRNEQFF
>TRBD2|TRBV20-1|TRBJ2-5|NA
TGCAGTGCTAGAGCATCTAGCGGAAAGAGACAGTACTTC
CSARASSGKRQYF
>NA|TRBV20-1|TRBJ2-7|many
TGCAGTGCTCGAGGGGATACTAGCCGCGAGCAGTACTTC
CSARGDTSREQYF
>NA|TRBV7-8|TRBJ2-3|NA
TGTGCCAGCAGTGTCCATATGAACACAGATACGCAGTATTTT
CASSVHMNTDTQYF
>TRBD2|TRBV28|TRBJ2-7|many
TGTGCCAGCAGTGACCTAGCGGGGGGTTGGTTACAGTACTTC
CASSDLAGGWLQYF
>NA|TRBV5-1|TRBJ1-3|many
TGCGCCAGCAGCTTGGAGGGGGGCTCGACTGGAAACACCATATATTTT
CASSLEGGSTGNTIYF
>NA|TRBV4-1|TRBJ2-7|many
TGCGCCAGCAGCCAAGATGGAACAGGGAAGCAGTACTTC
CASSQDGTGKQYF
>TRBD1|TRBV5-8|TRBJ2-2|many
TGTGCCAGCAGCCGGACAGGGGGCAACACCGGGGAGCTGTTTTTT
CASSRTGGNTGELFF
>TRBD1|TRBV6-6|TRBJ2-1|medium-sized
TGTGCCAGCAGTTACTCGCAGCCAGGGACAGGGGGCAATGAGCAGTTCTTC
CASSYSQPGTGGNEQFF
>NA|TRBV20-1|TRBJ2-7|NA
TGCAGTGCTAGAGGGGCGACCTACGAGCAGTACTTC
CSARGATYEQYF
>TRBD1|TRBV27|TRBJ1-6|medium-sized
TGTGCCAGCAGTTTTTTCCGAACAGGGGGTGTGCATTCACCCCTCCACTTT
CASSFFRTGGVHSPLHF
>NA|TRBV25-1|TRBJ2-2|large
TGTGCCAGCATGGGAGACACCGGGGAGCTGTTTTTT
CASMGDTGELFF
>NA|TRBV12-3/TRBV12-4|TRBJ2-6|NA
TGTGCCATCAGTTTGGCTTTAGGCTCCAACGTCCTGACTTTC
CAISLALGSNVLTF
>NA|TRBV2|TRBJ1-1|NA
TGTGCAAGCAAACCGGGACGGAACACTGAAGATTTCTTT
CASKPGRNTEDFF
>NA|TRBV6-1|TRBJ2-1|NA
TGTGCCAGCCCCCAACTCGATGAGCAGTCCTTC
CASPQLDEQSF
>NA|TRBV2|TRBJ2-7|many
TGTGCCAGCAAGGGAGACTACCCCTACGAGCAGTACTTC
CASKGDYPYEQYF
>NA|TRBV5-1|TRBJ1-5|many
TGCGCCGGCAGCTTGGGAGGGCAGGAGGGTCAGCCCCAGCATTTT
CAGSLGGQEGQPQHF
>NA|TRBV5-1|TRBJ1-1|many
TGCGCCAGCAGCCCCTGGACGAGCGGGCCGAACACTGAAGCTTTCTTT
CASSPWTSGPNTEAFF
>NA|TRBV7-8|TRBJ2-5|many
TGTGCCAGCAGCTTAAATCGGCGGGTCACACTCCAAGAGACCCAGTACTTC
CASSLNRRVTLQETQYF
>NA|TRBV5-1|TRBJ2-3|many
TGCGCCAGCAGCTGGCTAGATACGCAGTATTTT
CASSWLDTQYF
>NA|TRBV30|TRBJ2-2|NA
TGTGCCTGGAGGGGGTTCCAGTCCCAGCCCGGGGAGCTGTTTTTT
CAWRGFQSQPGELFF
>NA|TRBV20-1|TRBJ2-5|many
TGCAGTGCTAGATGGACAGCGGAGGAGACCCAGTACTTC
CSARWTAEETQYF
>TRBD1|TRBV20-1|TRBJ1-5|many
TGCAGTGCTAGTTTTTCCGACAGGGCTAGGGGCAATCAGCCCCAGCATTTT
CSASFSDRARGNQPQHF
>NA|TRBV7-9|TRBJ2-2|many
TGTGCCAGCAGGGGACGGAGAAGTCCCGGAGAGCTGTTTTTT
CASRGRRSPGELFF
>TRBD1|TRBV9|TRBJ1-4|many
TGTGCCAGCAGCGTAGCCCCCCGAGGGACAGGAGCAACTAATGAAAAACTGTTTTTT
CASSVAPRGTGATNEKLFF
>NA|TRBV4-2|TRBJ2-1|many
TGTGCCAGCAGCCAAAGAAGTCCTAGCTCGAGCTCCTACAATGAGCAGTTCTTC
CASSQRSPSSSSYNEQFF
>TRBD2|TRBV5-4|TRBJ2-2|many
TGTGCCAGCAGCTCCCTTAGCGGGAGAAGCGGGGAGCTGTTTTTT
CASSSLSGRSGELFF
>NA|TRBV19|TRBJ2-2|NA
TGTGCCAGTAGTATTACCCTCGGAAGGGCTGCCGGGGAGCTGTTTTTT
CASSITLGRAAGELFF
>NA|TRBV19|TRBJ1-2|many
TGTGCCAGTTCAGACCTCAGGGGAAGTAACTATGGCTACACCTTC
CASSDLRGSNYGYTF
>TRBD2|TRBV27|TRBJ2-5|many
TGTGCCAGCAAGCGACTAGCGGGGGGGCGAGAGACCCAGTACTTC
CASKRLAGGRETQYF